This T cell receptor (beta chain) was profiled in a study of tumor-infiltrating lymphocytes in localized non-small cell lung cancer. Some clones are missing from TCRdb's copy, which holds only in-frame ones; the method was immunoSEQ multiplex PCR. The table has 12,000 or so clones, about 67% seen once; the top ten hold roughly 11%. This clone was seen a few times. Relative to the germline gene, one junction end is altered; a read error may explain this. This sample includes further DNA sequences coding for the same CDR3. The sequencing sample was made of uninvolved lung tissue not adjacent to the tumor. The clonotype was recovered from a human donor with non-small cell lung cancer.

CDR3 region: CASSSGTSEKLFF. DNA of the CDR3: TGTGCCAGCAGCTCCGGGACTAGTGAAAAACTGTTTTTT. The chain links TRBV5-6 to TRBJ1-4; D might be TRBD1 (5 bases). Germline V gene lookup returns CDR1 SGHDT and CDR2 YYEEEE. This CDR3 is built from 13 residues.